This TCR beta chain was obtained from a study of cytomegalovirus exposure and HLA in healthy donors. In the PCR, 60 Vbeta and 13 Jbeta primers were used. The table came from immunoSEQ multiplex PCR; TCRdb's copy has only in-frame clones and leaves some out. This table holds 100,000 to 150,000 clones. The sequencing sample was made of PBMCs. The receptor was derived from a man aged 40-50 years in good health and CMV-seronegative.

CDR3 nucleotide sequence: TGTGCCAGCAGTCCTCGGGACAGGGGCCACAATGAGCAGTTCTTC. As protein: CASSPRDRGHNEQFF. The J gene is TRBJ2-1, the V gene TRBV6-1; TRBD1 matches at 10 bases. The length of the CDR3 is 15 residues. V dropped 5 bases and J dropped 5; count of bases not matched to a gene: 6. Germline CDR1 MNHNS, CDR2 SASEGT.